This TCR beta chain comes out of a study of early T cells in non-severe SARS-CoV-2 infection. The CDR3 is 13 amino acids. Between the trimmed V and J ends, which lost 6 bases and 1 base, there was a span of 8 bases. Germline values: CDR1 MNHNS, CDR2 SASEGT. TCRdb fed the 5' RACE reads into MiXCR, producing one record per CDR3 protein. The sample records some 98,000 distinct CDR3 sequences, over 15% being singletons. This clonotype was recorded a few times. The origin of this receptor is an adult who was a healthcare worker with PCR-confirmed SARS-CoV-2 infection or an uninfected control (not recorded which). The chain couples TRBV6-1 to TRBJ2-3; D perhaps matches TRBD1 (6 bases). Sequencing used whole blood. As DNA, the CDR3 is TGTGCCAGCAGGGCAGGGGGCACAGATACGCAGTATTTT. Its protein product is CASRAGGTDTQYF.